Listed below are T cell receptor beta chains from one sample, sequenced in a study of blood T cell repertoires in COVID-19. Clones were read by immunoSEQ multiplex PCR, and TCRdb kept only the in-frame ones, dropping some. Seen here are 95,000 to 100,000 clones, roughly nine tenths observed once, and the top ten hold roughly 17%. The source material was peripheral blood. These receptors all come from a man over 45 with acute or convalescent COVID-19. Each CDR3 is given with its conserved first and last residue. A D gene is named only where the DNA matches it firmly. Some rows have no size entry. The others give once, few or many, or a class for an expanded clone.

length	J	size	D	V	CDR3	DNA
15	TRBJ2-2	.	.	TRBV6-5	CASSSHVWGAGELFF	TGTGCCAGCAGTTCCCATGTATGGGGGGCCGGGGAGCTGTTTTTT
15	TRBJ2-7	.	.	TRBV7-2	CASSSGTGSGGEQYF	TGTGCCAGCAGCTCCGGGACCGGGAGTGGGGGCGAGCAGTACTTC
14	TRBJ1-1	.	TRBD1	TRBV7-6	CASSLRDSKTEAFF	TGTGCCAGCAGCCTCAGGGACAGTAAAACTGAAGCTTTCTTT
11	TRBJ2-1	.	.	TRBV5-8	CASRYHNEQFF	TGTGCCAGCAGATATCACAATGAGCAGTTCTTC
14	TRBJ1-2	.	.	TRBV10-3	CAISEAGAKYGYTF	TGTGCCATCAGTGAAGCGGGGGCGAAGTATGGCTACACCTTC
16	TRBJ1-2	once	.	TRBV19	CASSIVGLGPNYGYTF	TGTGCCAGTAGTATCGTAGGGCTGGGGCCTAACTATGGCTACACCTTC
14	TRBJ1-1	.	TRBD1	TRBV7-2	CASRQQGLQLGAFF	TGTGCCAGCAGACAACAGGGGCTACAACTTGGAGCTTTCTTT
14	TRBJ1-2	.	.	TRBV7-2	CASVMRVGLYGYTF	TGTGCCAGCGTAATGAGGGTAGGGCTCTATGGCTACACCTTC
11	TRBJ2-1	.	TRBD1	TRBV24-1	CAVTGGTEQFF	TGTGCCGTTACAGGGGGCACTGAGCAGTTCTTC
14	TRBJ1-5	.	.	TRBV6-1	CASSTRESSQPQHF	TGTGCCAGCAGTACCCGGGAGTCCAGTCAGCCCCAGCATTTT
13	TRBJ1-2	.	TRBD1	TRBV6-1	CASSESGQYGYTF	TGTGCCAGCAGTGAATCGGGACAGTATGGCTACACCTTC
17	TRBJ1-5	.	TRBD1	TRBV14	CASSQTYYRTGIQPQHF	TGTGCCAGCAGCCAAACGTACTATAGGACAGGGATTCAGCCCCAGCATTTT
16	TRBJ1-3	.	.	TRBV5-6	CASSLEERISGNTIYF	TGTGCCAGCAGCTTGGAGGAGCGAATCTCTGGAAACACCATATATTTT
16	TRBJ2-7	.	TRBD2	TRBV10-3	CAISEYELAIGGEQYF	TGTGCCATCAGTGAGTACGAACTAGCGATTGGGGGGGAGCAGTACTTC
15	TRBJ1-1	.	.	TRBV11-3	CASRPPGVMNTEAFF	TGTGCCAGCAGACCCCCAGGGGTGATGAACACTGAAGCTTTCTTT
13	TRBJ1-4	.	TRBD1	TRBV12-3/TRBV12-4	CASSQGAGEKLFF	TGTGCCAGCAGCCAGGGGGCGGGCGAAAAACTGTTTTTT
13	TRBJ1-1	.	TRBD1	TRBV19	CASKWQGAAEAFF	TGTGCCAGTAAATGGCAGGGGGCAGCTGAAGCTTTCTTT
18	TRBJ1-4	.	.	TRBV9	CASSASPGGSRTNEKLFF	TGTGCCAGCAGCGCTTCCCCGGGAGGGAGTAGGACTAATGAAAAACTGTTTTTT
15	TRBJ1-6	.	.	TRBV5-6	CASSLAGVNNSPLHF	TGTGCCAGCAGCTTGGCGGGGGTGAATAATTCACCCCTCCACTTT
16	TRBJ2-4	.	TRBD2	TRBV28	CASSFPPGGTKNIQYF	TGTGCCAGCAGTTTCCCCCCGGGGGGGACCAAAAACATTCAGTACTTC
15	TRBJ1-2	.	TRBD1	TRBV30	CAWSLQQGKLGGYTF	TGTGCCTGGAGTCTTCAACAGGGGAAGTTGGGTGGCTACACCTTC
12	TRBJ2-7	.	TRBD2	TRBV15	CATSRPGGEQYF	TGTGCCACCAGCAGACCCGGGGGGGAGCAGTACTTC
15	TRBJ1-2	.	TRBD1	TRBV9	CASSDRDRAIYGYTF	TGTGCCAGCAGCGACCGGGACAGGGCTATCTATGGCTACACCTTC
15	TRBJ2-3	.	.	TRBV5-5	CASSPGPVRTDTQYF	TGTGCCAGCAGCCCCGGCCCAGTCAGGACAGATACGCAGTATTTT
15	TRBJ2-2	.	TRBD1	TRBV24-1	CATSERTGYIRELFF	TGTGCCACCAGTGAACGGACAGGGTACATCAGGGAGCTGTTTTTT
15	TRBJ2-1	.	TRBD2	TRBV19	CATRLLAGGDNEQFF	TGTGCCACGCGGCTACTAGCGGGGGGCGACAATGAGCAGTTCTTC
16	TRBJ2-2	.	TRBD1	TRBV19	CASSKAGGTDTGELFF	TGTGCCAGTAGTAAGGCAGGGGGCACGGACACCGGGGAGCTGTTTTTT
15	TRBJ1-2	.	.	TRBV7-2	CASSSKGVANYGYTF	TGTGCCAGCAGCTCAAAAGGGGTCGCTAACTATGGCTACACCTTC
15	TRBJ1-5	.	TRBD1	TRBV7-9	CASSLGGQGYQPQHF	TGTGCCAGCAGCTTAGGGGGACAGGGGTATCAGCCCCAGCATTTT
12	TRBJ1-5	.	.	TRBV4-2	CASSQEGQPQHF	TGTGCCAGCAGCCAAGAGGGCCAGCCCCAGCATTTT
12	TRBJ2-3	.	TRBD2	TRBV29-1	CSVGTGGLTQYF	TGCAGCGTTGGAACGGGGGGTCTCACGCAGTATTTT
14	TRBJ1-4	.	.	TRBV14	CASSQVQVNEKLFF	TGTGCCAGCAGCCAAGTACAGGTTAATGAAAAACTGTTTTTT
14	TRBJ2-7	.	.	TRBV24-1	CATSDLTGTGEQYF	TGTGCCACCAGTGACCTGACAGGTACTGGCGAGCAGTACTTC
17	TRBJ2-5	.	TRBD2	TRBV4-3	CASSQDVKRGLQETQYF	TGCGCCAGCAGCCAAGATGTCAAGCGGGGGCTACAAGAGACCCAGTACTTC
12	TRBJ1-1	once	TRBD1	TRBV29-1	CSVALAGGEAFF	TGCAGCGTTGCGCTGGCAGGGGGCGAAGCTTTCTTT
12	TRBJ2-5	.	.	TRBV7-8	CASSPFQETQYF	TGTGCCAGCAGCCCTTTTCAAGAGACCCAGTACTTC
13	TRBJ2-3	.	.	TRBV5-4	CASSLGGPDTQYF	TGTGCCAGCAGCTTGGGTGGGCCAGATACGCAGTATTTT
14	TRBJ1-2	.	.	TRBV15	CATSTGGYLYGYTF	TGTGCCACCAGCACGGGGGGCTACCTATATGGCTACACCTTC
11	TRBJ1-1	.	.	TRBV9	CASSDVGGAFF	TGTGCCAGCAGCGATGTCGGGGGAGCTTTCTTT
15	TRBJ1-6	.	TRBD1	TRBV5-6	CASSRWTGRNSPLHF	TGTGCCAGCAGCCGCTGGACAGGGAGGAATTCACCCCTCCACTTT
13	TRBJ1-2	.	.	TRBV5-1	CASSLEAGHGYTF	TGCGCCAGCAGCTTGGAGGCAGGCCACGGCTACACCTTC
13	TRBJ1-1	.	.	TRBV6-5	CASSWRENTEAFF	TGTGCCAGCAGTTGGAGGGAGAACACTGAAGCTTTCTTT
19	TRBJ1-1	.	TRBD1	TRBV2	CASSDRDRGFIRPNTEAFF	TGTGCCAGCAGTGACAGAGACAGGGGTTTTATTCGGCCGAACACTGAAGCTTTCTTT
14	TRBJ1-6	.	TRBD1	TRBV25-1	CASSWDRESSPLHF	TGTGCCAGCAGTTGGGACAGGGAAAGTTCACCCCTCCACTTT
14	TRBJ1-2	.	TRBD1	TRBV6-5	CASYGQGSNYGYTF	TGTGCCAGCTATGGACAGGGCAGCAACTATGGCTACACCTTC
13	TRBJ1-5	.	.	TRBV19	CATNRVSNQPQHF	TGTGCCACCAACAGGGTAAGCAATCAGCCCCAGCATTTT
11	TRBJ2-7	once	.	TRBV6-1	CASSDLRVVYF	TGTGCCAGCAGTGATCTCAGGGTTGTGTACTTC
16	TRBJ2-1	.	TRBD2	TRBV7-3	CASSWSSGGRNNEQFF	TGTGCCAGCAGCTGGTCTAGCGGGGGGCGGAACAATGAGCAGTTCTTC
16	TRBJ1-5	.	.	TRBV6-6	CASSTSRTGRRQPQHF	TGTGCCAGCAGTACGAGCCGAACAGGGAGAAGGCAGCCCCAGCATTTT
13	TRBJ2-4	once	.	TRBV6-4	CASSDTPGEIQYF	TGTGCCAGCAGTGACACACCAGGGGAGATTCAGTACTTC
18	TRBJ2-7	few	.	TRBV6-2/TRBV6-3	CASSDTLSTLRGSYEQYF	TGTGCCAGCAGCGATACCTTATCGACACTTAGGGGTTCCTACGAGCAGTACTTC
14	TRBJ2-5	.	.	TRBV28	CASSSPDRQETQYF	TGTGCCAGCAGTTCGCCCGACAGGCAAGAGACCCAGTACTTC
15	TRBJ2-3	.	TRBD1	TRBV6-4	CASSPGTGGIDTQYF	TGTGCCAGCAGTCCCGGGACAGGGGGCATAGATACGCAGTATTTT
14	TRBJ1-4	.	.	TRBV10-2	CATRYTGSNEKLFF	TGCGCCACCCGGTATACAGGCTCTAATGAAAAACTGTTTTTT